A selection of T cell receptor beta chains follows, all from one sample in a study of blood T cell repertoires in COVID-19. Produced via immunoSEQ multiplex PCR; TCRdb's table is partial and in-frame only. The sample lists just over 90,000 clones, roughly 80% seen once, with around 17% in the top ten. Sequenced sample: peripheral blood. Receptors were obtained from a human donor in a cohort sampled during active COVID-19. Each CDR3 is given with its conserved first and last residue. A D gene is named only where the DNA matches it firmly. Only some rows state a clone size, as once, few, many or a class for expanded clones.

D,V,J,size,DNA,CDR3
TRBD2,TRBV5-1,TRBJ2-1,once,TGCGCCAGCAGCTTTCTAGCGGGAGTCAACAATGAGCAGTTCTTC,CASSFLAGVNNEQFF
TRBD1,TRBV11-2,TRBJ2-1,-,TGTGCCAGCAGCTTAGATCCAGGGGGCGATGAGCAGTTCTTC,CASSLDPGGDEQFF
-,TRBV28,TRBJ1-3,few,TGTGCCACCGTGGGGCCCACCATATATTTT,CATVGPTIYF
-,TRBV28,TRBJ1-2,-,TGTGCCAGCAGCCAGGGACTTCGCGGCTACACCTTC,CASSQGLRGYTF
TRBD2,TRBV5-1,TRBJ2-3,once,TGCGCCAGCAGGATAGCGGGAGGGCCCTACTCGACGGATACGCAGTATTTT,CASRIAGGPYSTDTQYF
TRBD2,TRBV5-4,TRBJ2-7,-,TGTGCCAGCAGCTATCTAGCGGGAGAGCCCTACGAGCAGTACTTC,CASSYLAGEPYEQYF
-,TRBV5-1,TRBJ2-7,-,TGCGCCAGCAGCCGGTATAGCGGCCCTGCGAGTGGCACCTACGAGCAGTACTTC,CASSRYSGPASGTYEQYF
-,TRBV5-4,TRBJ1-5,-,TGTGCCAGCAGCTTGGGAGGTAGCAATCAGCCCCAGCATTTT,CASSLGGSNQPQHF
TRBD2,TRBV6-5,TRBJ2-3,-,TGTGCCAGCAGCCAACAGAGCGGGGAGACCGATACGCAGTATTTT,CASSQQSGETDTQYF
-,TRBV11-2,TRBJ2-2,-,TGTGCCAGCAGCTTAGTTCTTTCTCTGGGCAGATCGAACACCGGGGAGCTGTTTTTT,CASSLVLSLGRSNTGELFF
-,TRBV6-2/TRBV6-3,TRBJ1-4,-,TGTGCCAGCAGTTATTCTAGAGGTCCAGTTGGAGTTGGTGTTGAAAAACTGTTTTTT,CASSYSRGPVGVGVEKLFF
-,TRBV24-1,TRBJ2-5,-,TGTGCCACCAGTGGGCTCCCATACCAAGAGACCCAGTACTTC,CATSGLPYQETQYF
TRBD1,TRBV6-5,TRBJ1-3,-,TGTGCCAGCAGAATCGACAGGGTTGGAAACACCATATATTTT,CASRIDRVGNTIYF
TRBD2,TRBV19,TRBJ2-7,-,TGTGCCAGTAGTATTCACGCTAGCGGGCAATACGAGCAGTACTTC,CASSIHASGQYEQYF
TRBD1,TRBV5-1,TRBJ1-6,once,TGCGCCAGCAGCGGGACAGGGATGTCACCCCTCCACTTT,CASSGTGMSPLHF
TRBD1,TRBV5-1,TRBJ2-1,-,TGCGCCAGCAGCAACATGGGACAGGGGGCAGGTATCAATGAGCAGTTCTTC,CASSNMGQGAGINEQFF
TRBD1,TRBV27,TRBJ1-1,-,TGTGCCAGCAGTTTGGCAGGGGGCGGGGCTGAAGCTTTCTTT,CASSLAGGGAEAFF
TRBD2,TRBV7-9,TRBJ2-3,-,TGTGCCAGCAGCCCGGGACTAGCGGCCGGGACGCAGTATTTT,CASSPGLAAGTQYF
TRBD1,TRBV28,TRBJ2-7,few,TGTGCCATTTCCCGGGACAGCCCCTACGAGCAGTACTTC,CAISRDSPYEQYF
-,TRBV6-1,TRBJ2-4,-,TGTGCCAGCAGTGAAATAACAGGCAACATTCAGTACTTC,CASSEITGNIQYF
-,TRBV5-1,TRBJ1-1,few,TGCGCCAGCAGCTCCTACAAGGCGGGGAGAGCTTTCTTT,CASSSYKAGRAFF
-,TRBV7-7,TRBJ2-2,many,TGTGCCAGCAGCTTATCGGACAGTCCAACCGGGGAGCTGTTTTTT,CASSLSDSPTGELFF
TRBD2,TRBV27,TRBJ2-7,-,TGTGCCAGCAGGGGGACTAGCGGGACCTCCTACGAGCAGTACTTC,CASRGTSGTSYEQYF
-,TRBV2,TRBJ1-1,-,TGTGCCAGCAGTGAAGCTCAGAACACTGAAGCTTTCTTT,CASSEAQNTEAFF
TRBD2,TRBV4-1,TRBJ2-1,-,TGCGCCAGCAGCCGGATGCTAGCGGGCTCTTACAATGAGCAGTTCTTC,CASSRMLAGSYNEQFF
TRBD2,TRBV6-6,TRBJ2-7,-,TGTGCCAGCAGTTCCGCTAGCGGAGAATACGAGCAGTACTTC,CASSSASGEYEQYF
TRBD2,TRBV6-2/TRBV6-3,TRBJ2-7,once,TGTGCCAGCAGTAGGCTAGCGGTTCCCTACGAGCAGTACTTC,CASSRLAVPYEQYF
TRBD1,TRBV28,TRBJ1-6,-,TGTGCCAGCAGTTTAAGTCGACAGGGGGTCTCCTATAATTCACCCCTCCACTTT,CASSLSRQGVSYNSPLHF
TRBD1,TRBV27,TRBJ1-4,-,TGTGCCAGCAGCCCCATACTACCGACAGGGGCGGGGGAAAAACTGTTTTTT,CASSPILPTGAGEKLFF
TRBD2,TRBV7-2,TRBJ2-1,-,TGTGCCAGCAGCCCTTGGACTAGCGGAGGGCGGAATGAGCAGTTCTTC,CASSPWTSGGRNEQFF
TRBD2,TRBV11-2,TRBJ2-7,-,TGTGCCAGCAGCCCCGGACTAGCGGCTTACGAGCAGTACTTC,CASSPGLAAYEQYF
TRBD2,TRBV9,TRBJ2-1,-,TGTGCCAGCAGCGTGACTAGCGAATACAATGAGCAGTTCTTC,CASSVTSEYNEQFF
TRBD2,TRBV6-5,TRBJ2-3,few,TGTGCCAGCAGTTACGGAGCGGGGGATACGCAGTATTTT,CASSYGAGDTQYF